A single sample gave rise to the 23 T cell receptor beta chains below, sequenced in a study of T cell repertoires in cytomegalovirus infection. No antigen has been assigned to these receptors. TCRdb independently ran MiXCR on the reads; one entry per CDR3 protein. Of hundreds of thousands of distinct CDR3 sequences listed, about 29% are singletons. Sequencing was performed on cultured PBMCs, taken from culture after CMV antigen stimulation. The receptors were gathered from a human donor in good health (CMV status not recorded). Some clones in this sample may be carry-over from other donors' samples.

For the CDR3, the DNA is TGTGCCAGCAGCCCAAGGGGGGAGAACACCGGGGAGCTGTTTTTT. This translates into CASSPRGENTGELFF. The J gene is TRBJ2-2, the V gene TRBV7-4; D possibly uses TRBD1 or TRBD2 (6 bases each). Germline V CDR1 and CDR2: SGHVT, SQSDAQ. The V end was cut by 5 bases, the J end by 1 base, with 11 bases between. The CDR3 has 15 residues.

Only a few counts were recorded for this clonotype. This sequence joins TRBV7-3 and TRBJ2-1; D remains ambiguous. The CDR3 loop spans 15 amino acids. CDR1 is SGHTA, CDR2 FQGTGA, per germline. Between the trimmed V and J ends, which lost 5 bases and 4 bases, there was a span of 15 bases. Here the CDR3 reads CASSGTLMDYNEQFF. The CDR3 DNA follows: TGTGCCAGCAGCGGTACACTTATGGATTACAATGAGCAGTTCTTC.

On this clonotype: A much larger clonotype is one base distant, so this may be a read error. The rearrangement joins TRBV7-2 to TRBJ1-2; TRBD1 matches at 8 bases. Looked up from germline, CDR1 is SGHTA and CDR2 is FQGNSA. CDR3 length: 13 residues. The CDR3 DNA is TGTGCCAACAGCTCGGACAGGGTTAATGGCTACACCTTC. Its protein is CANSSDRVNGYTF. The variable domain in full, with the rest retrieved from reference TRBV7-2 and TRBJ1-2, is GAGVSQSPSNKVTEKGKDVELRCDPISGHTALYWYRQSLGQGLEFLIYFQGNSAPDKSGLPSDRFSAERTGGSVSTLTIQRTQQEDSAVYLCANSSDRVNGYTFGSGTRLTVV.

The J gene is TRBJ2-2, the V gene TRBV7-9; weak D call: TRBD1 (5 bases). There are 16 residues in the CDR3. The V end was cut by 10 bases, the J end by 2 bases, with 20 bases between. CDR1 and CDR2 (germline): SEHNR, FQNEAQ (reference sequence). In DNA, the CDR3 is TGTGCCAACAGGCTCCCGTGGCAGGGAAACACCGGGGAGCTGTTTTTT. This translates into CANRLPWQGNTGELFF.

This clonotype has more than one count but fewer than ten. This chain joins TRBV19 and TRBJ2-3; D is possibly TRBD1 or TRBD2 (5 bases each). Between the trimmed V and J ends, which lost 3 bases and 9 bases, there was a span of 10 bases. The germline gives CDR1 LNHDA, CDR2 SQIVND (reference sequence). The CDR3 consists of 12 residues. CDR3 in amino acids: CASSMGEETQYF. CDR3 sequence (DNA): TGTGCCAGTAGTATGGGGGAAGAGACGCAGTATTTT.

Only a few counts were recorded for this clonotype. The rearrangement uses TRBV12-3 or TRBV12-4 and TRBJ1-1; 7 bases fit TRBD1. This CDR3 spans 15 amino acids. V trimming: 5 bases; J trimming: 4 bases; junction bases outside the gene matches: 10. CDR3 coding DNA: TGTGCCAGCAGTCCCTCGACAGGGCGAGGCACTGAAGCTTTCTTT. Translation gives CASSPSTGRGTEAFF.

This clonotype came up a few times. The CDR3 DNA follows: TGCGCCAGCAGCTTGGAACAGCCTAACTATGGCTACACCTTC. This translates into CASSLEQPNYGYTF. V gene TRBV5-1 combines with J gene TRBJ1-2; D remains unclear. CDR1 SGHRS and CDR2 YFSETQ come from the germline V gene. The CDR3 totals 14 residues. The germline V and J ends were trimmed by 0 bases and 0 bases, with 6 bases remaining between them.

The chain combines TRBV18 with TRBJ1-1; TRBD1 is a possible D gene (6 bases). CDR3 length: 17 residues. V was cut by 2 bases and J by 1 base, with 17 bases left in between. CDR1 is KGHSH and CDR2 is LQKENI in the germline V gene. The CDR3 nucleotides read TGTGCCAGCTCACCATTCCCGGCAGGGGAGGAGAACACTGAAGCTTTCTTT. Encoded protein: CASSPFPAGEENTEAFF.

This clonotype has only a few counts. The chain is built from TRBV19 and TRBJ1-2; D remains ambiguous. From germline, CDR1 is LNHDA and CDR2 SQIVND (reference sequence). The CDR3 loop spans 13 amino acids. V lost 2 bases, J lost 3 bases, and 7 bases lay in between. The CDR3 DNA reads TGTGCCAGTAGTATAAGCAGAGACTATGGCTACACCTTC. This sequence encodes CASSISRDYGYTF.

This chain links TRBV19 with TRBJ2-1; D uncertain. The V and J ends lost 3 bases and 3 bases respectively, with 9 bases between them. CDR1 is LNHDA, CDR2 SQIVND, per germline (reference sequence). CDR3 length: 14 amino acids. This CDR3 reads CASSIAPIYNEQFF. The DNA for the CDR3 is TGTGCCAGTAGTATTGCACCAATCTACAATGAGCAGTTCTTC.

The chain couples TRBV7-9 to TRBJ1-6; D not resolved. Germline assignment: CDR1 SEHNR and CDR2 FQNEAQ (reference sequence). The CDR3 is made up of 18 amino acids. Trimming took off 5 bases at V and 0 bases at J, with 17 bases between the two ends. In DNA form, the CDR3 reads TGTGCCAGCAGCCTAGGTGGAGGCCGGATCTCCTATAATTCACCCCTCCACTTT. Encoded protein: CASSLGGGRISYNSPLHF.

J is TRBJ1-1 and V is TRBV10-3, with a possible D match to TRBD1 (6 bases). With 4 bases removed from V and 0 bases from J, the gap between germline ends came to 12 bases. Per germline, CDR1 ENHRY and CDR2 SYGVKD. The CDR3 is 15 amino acids. In nucleotides, the CDR3 is TGTGCCATCAGTGCCCTACAGGGCCTGAACACTGAAGCTTTCTTT. It is translated as CAISALQGLNTEAFF.

This clonotype has just a few counts. CDR3 region: CASSYREYTEAFF. As DNA, the CDR3 is TGTGCCAGCAGTTACAGGGAGTACACTGAAGCTTTCTTT. The chain employs TRBV6-5 and TRBJ1-1; D remains ambiguous. CDR1 is MNHEY, CDR2 SVGAGI, per germline. CDR3 length: 13 amino acids. V gave up 2 bases and J gave up 3 bases, with 7 bases separating them.

This clonotype was detected only once. This CDR3 is CSVPGQNNEQFF. DNA for the CDR3: TGCAGTGTTCCGGGACAGAACAATGAGCAGTTCTTC. The chain carries TRBV20-1 and TRBJ2-1; 7 bases align to TRBD1. The CDR3 contains 12 residues. Germline V lookup: CDR1 DFQATT, CDR2 SNEGSKA (reference sequence). J lost 5 bases, V lost 7 bases, and 5 bases had no gene match.

The rearrangement links TRBV7-9 to TRBJ1-2; 8 positions agree with TRBD1. From germline, CDR1 is SEHNR and CDR2 FQNEAQ (reference sequence). CDR3 length equals 18 residues. V was pared by 5 bases and J by 7 bases, with 21 bases of the junction left unmatched. DNA for the CDR3: TGTGCCAGCAGCCTACCAGTTAAGAGGACAGGGAACTTAGTTGGCTACACCTTC. Amino acids: CASSLPVKRTGNLVGYTF.

This clonotype was seen a few times. J is TRBJ2-7 and V is TRBV12-3 or TRBV12-4; 13 bases agree with TRBD2. Trimming took 3 bases from V and 3 from J; bases not matched to a gene: 8. The CDR3 has 17 amino acids. CDR3 sequence (DNA): TGTGCCAGCAGTTTCTCTCCCCGGACTAGCGGGAGCTACGAGCAGTACTTC. Its protein is CASSFSPRTSGSYEQYF.

V usage is TRBV6-5 and J usage is TRBJ2-7; D might be TRBD2 (5 bases). The CDR3 contains 14 residues. V was cut by 1 base and J by 0 bases, with 7 bases left in between. Germline V CDR1 and CDR2: MNHEY, SVGAGI. The CDR3 loop reads CASSYFAGSYEQYF. CDR3 coding DNA: TGTGCCAGCAGTTACTTTGCGGGCTCCTACGAGCAGTACTTC.

Only a few counts were recorded for this clonotype. The gene calls are TRBV28 and TRBJ2-3; 10 nucleotides line up with TRBD2. V shed 6 bases and J 0 bases; nucleotides not matched to a gene: 12. The CDR3 contains 18 residues. The germline V gene has CDR1 MDHEN and CDR2 SYDVKM. The DNA of the CDR3 is TGTGCCAGCAGCACCCTAGCGGGAGAGATGATAAGCACAGATACGCAGTATTTT. Encoded protein: CASSTLAGEMISTDTQYF.

Comment on this clonotype: The junction and the germline gene differ at one end; a read error may be behind it. The rearrangement uses TRBV10-3 and TRBJ1-2; TRBD1 might be the D (5 bases). This CDR3 has 12 amino acids. Germline CDR1 is ENHRY and CDR2 is SYGVKD. In DNA form, the CDR3 reads TGTGCCATCAGTGAGTCGGGCAGGGCGGCCTCCTTC. Protein sequence: CAISESGRAASF.

The chain couples TRBV7-2 to TRBJ1-2; perhaps TRBD1 as D (5 bases). The V and J ends lost 1 base and 7 bases respectively, with 13 bases between them. This CDR3 contains 14 residues. Germline V gene sequence: CDR1 SGHTA, CDR2 FQGNSA. The CDR3 loop is CASSLEQGLGGYTF. Here the CDR3 DNA reads TGTGCCAGCAGCTTAGAGCAGGGTCTGGGTGGCTACACCTTC.

V usage is TRBV11-2 and J usage is TRBJ1-2, with TRBD1 as a possible D gene (6 bases). The CDR3 contains 14 residues. Trimming removed 10 bases at V and 6 bases at J, with 21 bases between. Germline values: CDR1 SGHAT, CDR2 FQNNGV. The CDR3, as DNA: TGTGCCACACGGGGGGGGGGGCGCAGAGATGGCTACACCTTC. Residues: CATRGGGRRDGYTF.

The chain recombines TRBV6-5 with TRBJ2-2, with D perhaps TRBD1 (5 bases). Trimming cost V 5 bases and J 7 bases, with 14 bases left between them. The germline CDR1 and CDR2 sequences are MNHEY and SVGAGI. The CDR3 is 14 amino acids. For the CDR3, the DNA is TGTGCCAGCAGTCCCAACCGACAGTACGGGGAGCTGTTTTTT. Protein: CASSPNRQYGELFF.

V is TRBV27 and J is TRBJ1-2, with TRBD1 matching over 10 bases. Germline V lookup: CDR1 MNHEY, CDR2 SMNVEV (reference sequence). This CDR3 spans 15 amino acids. V shed 5 bases, J shed 6 bases, and the junction held 9 bases outside the gene matches. This CDR3 reads CASSAPGQGKDGYTF. The CDR3 bases are TGTGCCAGCAGTGCTCCGGGACAGGGGAAGGATGGCTACACCTTC.